One and the same sample provided the 11 T cell receptor beta chains below, sequenced in a study of cytomegalovirus exposure and HLA in healthy donors. The PCR had 60 Vbeta and 13 Jbeta primers. The assay was immunoSEQ multiplex PCR, and TCRdb's table has in-frame clones only and misses some. The data contain roughly 120,000 clones, 70% to 80% of them singletons. The sequencing input was PBMCs. The receptors derive from a woman aged 45-59 years in good health and CMV-seropositive.

The rearrangement links TRBV15 to TRBJ1-3; D may be TRBD1 (5 bases). CDR1 LNHNV and CDR2 YYDKDF come from the germline V gene (reference sequence). The CDR3 has 13 residues. V was shortened by 5 bases and J by 7 bases, with 12 bases between the two germline ends. The CDR3 protein is CATSVSGGNTIYF. The CDR3 nucleotides are TGTGCCACCAGCGTCAGTGGGGGGAACACCATATATTTT.

The chain combines TRBV11-2 with TRBJ2-5, with a tentative D call TRBD1 (5 bases). V was pared by 1 base and J by 4 bases, with 13 bases between. The CDR3 is 15 residues long. CDR1 is SGHAT and CDR2 is FQNNGV in the germline V gene. The CDR3 loop reads CASSLGGAGRETQYF. The CDR3, as DNA: TGTGCCAGCAGCTTAGGCGGTGCAGGGCGAGAGACCCAGTACTTC.

The chain is built from TRBV19 and TRBJ1-5, with a possible D match to TRBD1 (6 bases). With 7 bases removed from V and 5 bases from J, the gap between germline ends came to 18 bases. The germline CDR1 and CDR2 sequences are LNHDA and SQIVND (reference sequence). The CDR3 has 15 amino acids. The CDR3 is CASTEDRGGDQPQHF. The DNA for the CDR3 is TGTGCCAGTACTGAAGATCGAGGGGGAGATCAGCCCCAGCATTTT.

The V and J genes are TRBV2 and TRBJ2-1, with 11 bases identical to TRBD2. The CDR3 is 18 residues long. Germline lookup yields CDR1 SNHLY and CDR2 FYNNEI. J gave up 0 bases and V 8 bases, and 12 bases lay outside the gene matches. CDR3 nucleotide sequence: TGTGCCAGCCGCCCCTTTAGCGGGAGGGGGAGCTCCTACAATGAGCAGTTCTTC. Encoded protein: CASRPFSGRGSSYNEQFF.

The CDR3: CASSQQGQETQYF. The CDR3 region has the DNA TGTGCCAGCTCACAGCAGGGGCAAGAGACCCAGTACTTC. This chain links TRBV18 with TRBJ2-5, with a tentative D call TRBD1 (6 bases). V dropped 4 bases and J dropped 2 bases, with 8 bases sitting between them. The CDR3 runs to 13 residues. The germline V gene encodes CDR1 KGHSH and CDR2 LQKENI.

This chain links TRBV19 with TRBJ2-4; D gene ambiguous. The CDR3 loop spans 16 amino acids. The V gene lost 5 bases and the J gene lost 0 bases, with 14 bases spanning the gap. Germline lookup yields CDR1 LNHDA and CDR2 SQIVND (reference sequence). The CDR3 DNA reads TGTGCCAGTAGTCCCATCTTGAGGCTAGCCAAAAACATTCAGTACTTC. Its translation is CASSPILRLAKNIQYF.

V gene TRBV27 combines with J gene TRBJ1-1; D gene unclear. With 2 bases removed from V and 5 bases from J, the gap between germline ends came to 12 bases. This CDR3 has 14 amino acids. In germline, CDR1 is MNHEY, CDR2 SMNVEV (reference sequence). Here the CDR3 reads CASSLEGGRTEAFF. The CDR3 DNA follows: TGTGCCAGCAGTTTAGAGGGAGGGAGAACTGAAGCTTTCTTT.

The table lists this clone with a few counts. The chain has TRBV6-4 and TRBJ1-2, with D possibly being TRBD1 (6 bases). The germline CDR1 and CDR2 sequences are MRHNA and SNTAGT. The CDR3 is made up of 13 amino acids. V was shortened by 3 bases and J by 4 bases, with 9 bases between the two germline ends. The CDR3 reads CASSEQGLYGYTF. The CDR3 coding sequence is TGTGCCAGCAGTGAGCAGGGGCTCTATGGCTACACCTTC.

This rearrangement joins TRBV7-9 to TRBJ2-1; possible D gene TRBD1, 6 bases. CDR3 length: 15 amino acids. V lost 1 base and J lost 6, with 13 bases in between. Germline CDR1 SEHNR, CDR2 FQNEAQ (reference sequence). CDR3 nucleotide sequence: TGTGCCAGCAGCTTAGGATTTGGGGACATCAATGAGCAGTTCTTC. Encoded protein: CASSLGFGDINEQFF.

This clone was seen a handful of times. The chain uses TRBV30 and TRBJ2-7, with D possibly matching TRBD1 (6 bases). Germline V gives CDR1 GTSNPN, CDR2 SVGIG (reference sequence). The CDR3 sequence is 16 residues long. The V end lost 3 bases, the J end lost 2 bases, and 20 bases lay between the germline ends. The CDR3: CAWRADRWGFAYEQYF. CDR3 in DNA: TGTGCCTGGAGGGCCGACAGGTGGGGGTTCGCCTACGAGCAGTACTTC.

This clone occurred a few times. Other DNA sequences of this sample code for an identical CDR3. The chain has TRBV20-1 and TRBJ2-7; D possibly corresponds to TRBD2 (5 bases). The CDR3 covers 11 residues. V was shortened by 3 bases and J by 4 bases, with 7 bases between the two germline ends. The germline CDR1 and CDR2 sequences are DFQATT and SNEGSKA (reference sequence). CDR3 in DNA: TGCAGTGCTAGTCCGGGGTACGAGCAGTACTTC. Encoded protein: CSASPGYEQYF.